This is a list of T cell receptor beta chains from one sample in a study of regulatory dendritic cells for organ transplantation. The protocol was immunoSEQ multiplex PCR, while the TCRdb copy is restricted to in-frame clones and leaves out a portion. The sample holds under 35,000 clones; 82% are singletons and the top ten take approximately 0.44%. The sequenced sample was naive CD8+ T cells from blood. The receptors originated from a human donor in good health. Both conserved end residues are part of each CDR3. A D gene is named only where the DNA matches it firmly. Size is stated for part of the rows, as once, few or many counts, or as a class when the clone is expanded.

>TRBD1|-|TRBJ1-1|TRBV7-6
CASSLSTGGGDTEAFF
TGTGCCAGCAGTCTCAGCACAGGGGGCGGCGACACTGAAGCTTTCTTT
>-|-|TRBJ2-3|TRBV6-1
CATSLSGRSTDTQYF
TGTGCCACCTCTCTAAGTGGCAGGTCCACAGATACGCAGTATTTT
>TRBD2|-|TRBJ2-7|TRBV10-3
CAISRTSGRIPEQYF
TGTGCCATCAGCAGGACTAGCGGCCGGATCCCTGAGCAGTACTTC
>TRBD1|few|TRBJ2-2|TRBV27
CASRGQGPAGELFF
TGTGCCAGCCGCGGACAGGGTCCGGCCGGGGAGCTGTTTTTT
>-|-|TRBJ2-1|TRBV15
CATSPDRSGNEQFF
TGTGCCACCAGTCCTGACAGAAGCGGGAATGAGCAGTTCTTC
>TRBD1|-|TRBJ1-1|TRBV7-8
CASSLSPGTGAKGEAFF
TGTGCCAGCAGCTTATCCCCCGGGACAGGGGCAAAAGGTGAAGCTTTCTTT
>-|-|TRBJ2-7|TRBV6-9
CASKLGPSYEQYF
TGTGCCAGCAAACTAGGGCCTTCCTACGAGCAGTACTTC
>-|-|TRBJ2-5|TRBV12-5
CASGWTRQETQYF
TGTGCTAGTGGTTGGACACGCCAAGAGACCCAGTACTTC
>TRBD2|-|TRBJ2-3|TRBV7-3
CASSLAGGTDTQYF
TGTGCCAGCAGCTTAGCGGGGGGCACAGATACGCAGTATTTT
>TRBD2|-|TRBJ2-3|TRBV19
CASSPQLAGPPDTQYF
TGTGCCAGTAGTCCTCAACTAGCGGGGCCCCCAGATACGCAGTATTTT
>-|-|TRBJ2-5|TRBV29-1
CSVVFETQYF
TGCAGCGTTGTCTTCGAGACCCAGTACTTC
>-|-|TRBJ2-7|TRBV7-9
CASSLALESSYEQYF
TGTGCCAGCAGCTTAGCTTTAGAAAGCTCCTACGAGCAGTACTTC
>-|-|TRBJ1-3|TRBV28
CASSLKANTIYF
TGTGCCAGCAGTTTAAAAGCAAACACCATATATTTT
>-|few|TRBJ2-2|TRBV7-9
CASSPAGGGELFF
TGTGCCAGCAGCCCAGCCGGGGGCGGGGAGCTGTTTTTT
>-|-|TRBJ2-5|TRBV11-3
CASSSRLGGQETQYF
TGTGCCAGCAGCTCCCGACTAGGAGGCCAAGAGACCCAGTACTTC
>TRBD2|-|TRBJ2-1|TRBV9
CASSGTKTSGDNEQFF
TGTGCCAGCAGCGGGACCAAGACTAGCGGGGACAATGAGCAGTTCTTC
>-|few|TRBJ1-1|TRBV7-7
CASSLGENTEAFF
TGTGCTAGCAGCTTAGGAGAGAACACTGAAGCTTTCTTT
>-|-|TRBJ2-1|TRBV11-1
CASSSDSSSYNEQFF
TGTGCCAGCAGCTCGGACAGTAGCTCCTACAATGAGCAGTTCTTC
>-|few|TRBJ1-6|TRBV4-3
CASSQDERPNSPLHF
TGCGCCAGCAGCCAAGATGAGCGGCCTAATTCACCCCTCCACTTT
>-|-|TRBJ2-2|TRBV6-6
CASSYPDRNTGELFF
TGTGCCAGCAGTTACCCCGACAGGAACACCGGGGAGCTGTTTTTT
>-|-|TRBJ1-2|TRBV11-2
CASSLDPESYGYTF
TGTGCCAGCAGCTTAGACCCGGAGTCCTATGGCTACACCTTC
>-|-|TRBJ1-1|TRBV7-9
CASTTLAPEAFF
TGTGCCAGCACCACCCTGGCTCCTGAAGCTTTCTTT
>-|-|TRBJ1-1|TRBV5-1
CASSNGQLNTEAFF
TGCGCCAGCAGCAACGGACAACTGAACACTGAAGCTTTCTTT
>-|-|TRBJ1-2|TRBV29-1
CSVVRDSGGYTF
TGCAGCGTTGTCAGGGATTCCGGCGGCTACACCTTC
>-|-|TRBJ1-1|TRBV25-1
CASGPTAEAFF
TGTGCCAGCGGACCGACAGCTGAAGCTTTCTTT
>-|-|TRBJ2-1|TRBV27
CASSLWAGSYNEQFF
TGTGCCAGCAGTTTATGGGCTGGCTCCTACAATGAGCAGTTCTTC
>TRBD1|-|TRBJ1-1|TRBV13
CASSLYRTGERQFF
TGTGCCAGCAGCTTATATCGGACAGGGGAGAGGCAGTTCTTT
>TRBD1|-|TRBJ2-7|TRBV2
CASSERGQGAWEQYF
TGTGCCAGCAGTGAAAGGGGACAGGGGGCGTGGGAGCAGTACTTC
>-|-|TRBJ1-1|TRBV10-3
CAISPGTEAFF
TGTGCCATCTCCCCAGGGACTGAAGCTTTCTTT
>TRBD2|-|TRBJ2-2|TRBV4-2
CASSHGTSAGELFF
TGTGCCAGCAGCCATGGGACTAGCGCCGGGGAGCTGTTTTTT
>-|-|TRBJ2-1|TRBV4-1
CASSLELQGHNEQFF
TGCGCCAGCAGCCTAGAGTTACAGGGCCACAATGAGCAGTTCTTC
>-|-|TRBJ2-3|TRBV5-6
CASTNWGADTQYF
TGTGCCAGCACCAATTGGGGCGCAGATACGCAGTATTTT
>TRBD2|once|TRBJ2-2|TRBV19
CASSMGSGVANTGELFF
TGTGCCAGTAGTATGGGTAGCGGGGTAGCGAACACCGGGGAGCTGTTTTTT
>-|-|TRBJ1-6|TRBV19
CASSIAGGYNSPLHF
TGTGCCAGTAGTATAGCCGGCGGTTATAATTCACCCCTCCACTTT
>TRBD1|-|TRBJ1-5|TRBV6-5
CASSYRGPNQPQHF
TGTGCCAGCAGTTACAGGGGGCCCAATCAGCCCCAGCATTTT
>-|-|TRBJ2-7|TRBV7-6
CASSLAGGYEQYF
TGTGCCAGCAGCTTAGCCGGAGGCTACGAGCAGTACTTC
>TRBD1|-|TRBJ1-5|TRBV27
CASSAGTGGTQPQHF
TGTGCCAGCAGTGCCGGGACAGGGGGCACTCAGCCCCAGCATTTT
>-|-|TRBJ1-1|TRBV7-3
CASSLGTLLPTTEAFF
TGTGCCAGCAGCTTAGGGACACTTCTTCCGACTACTGAAGCTTTCTTT
>-|-|TRBJ2-1|TRBV5-6
CASSDLLQGNNEQFF
TGTGCCAGCAGCGACCTCCTACAGGGAAACAATGAGCAGTTCTTC
>TRBD1|-|TRBJ2-7|TRBV6-5
CASSPGQGAYEQYF
TGTGCCAGCAGCCCGGGACAGGGAGCCTACGAGCAGTACTTC
>-|-|TRBJ1-5|TRBV6-5
CASSYSGAQPQHF
TGTGCCAGCAGTTACTCAGGGGCTCAGCCCCAGCATTTT
>TRBD1|-|TRBJ2-1|TRBV7-9
CASSLEGAFDEQFF
TGTGCCAGCAGCTTAGAGGGGGCTTTCGATGAGCAGTTCTTC